This T cell receptor beta chain was observed in a study of somatic mutations in cytotoxic T cells in rheumatoid arthritis. The study, taken as a whole, reports: Rising age went with increasing CD8+ clonality in rheumatoid arthritis patients; healthy controls showed no such increase.

Method: immunoSEQ multiplex PCR; TCRdb's copy keeps in-frame clones and lacks some. The sample lists approximately 11,000 clones, about 80% occurring once. Trimming pared 1 base from V and 0 bases from J, leaving 9 bases between. CDR3 length: 15 residues. Germline loops: CDR1 MGHDK, CDR2 SYGVNS. Note on this clone: Its antigen is undetermined.

The sample taken for sequencing was CD8+ T cells sorted from blood. V and J are TRBV25-1 and TRBJ1-1, with D perhaps matching TRBD1 (6 bases). This receptor was identified in a woman aged 60-70 years with rheumatoid arthritis. The CDR3 nucleotides read TGTGCCAGCAGTGAATCAGGGGACGTGAACACTGAAGCTTTCTTT. It translates to CASSESGDVNTEAFF.